The next 32 T cell receptor beta chains were all read from a single sample in a study of STAT5B mutations in CD4+ large granular lymphocyte leukemia. Assay: immunoSEQ multiplex PCR; the TCRdb copy retains only in-frame clones and omits some. The sample carries roughly 32,000 clones, roughly nine tenths recorded once. Sample: CD4+ T cells from blood buffy coats. The receptor set was obtained from a human donor in good health.

The chain couples TRBV2 to TRBJ2-1; D is ambiguous. CDR1 and CDR2 (germline): SNHLY, FYNNEI. The CDR3 is made up of 13 amino acids. The V and J ends lost 4 bases and 5 bases respectively, with 9 bases between them. This CDR3 is CASSVRLDNEQFF. CDR3 sequence (DNA): TGTGCCAGCAGTGTCAGGTTGGACAATGAGCAGTTCTTC.

The chain couples TRBV7-9 to TRBJ1-5, with D unclear. This CDR3 comprises 15 residues. With 1 base removed from V and 3 bases from J, the gap between germline ends came to 10 bases. From germline, CDR1 is SEHNR and CDR2 FQNEAQ (reference sequence). In DNA, the CDR3 is TGTGCCAGCAGCTTAGACGGCCTATACAATCAGCCCCAGCATTTT. It specifies CASSLDGLYNQPQHF.

V and J are TRBV27 and TRBJ2-5; D gene uncertain. V lost 6 bases to trimming and J lost 3 bases, with 17 bases between them. CDR1 is MNHEY, CDR2 SMNVEV, per germline (reference sequence). This CDR3 contains 15 residues. CDR3 protein: CASSGPGFRKETQYF. CDR3 sequence (DNA): TGTGCCAGCAGCGGCCCTGGGTTTCGGAAAGAGACCCAGTACTTC.

The chain uses TRBV15 and TRBJ2-1; tentatively, D is TRBD1 (6 bases). V was trimmed by 0 bases and J by 2 bases, leaving 8 bases between them. Per the germline V gene, CDR1 is LNHNV and CDR2 is YYDKDF (reference sequence). The CDR3 extends over 15 amino acids. CDR3 residues: CATSRDQGTYNEQFF. The CDR3 DNA is TGTGCCACCAGCAGAGACCAGGGGACCTACAATGAGCAGTTCTTC. Filled out from reference TRBV15 and TRBJ2-1, the complete variable domain reads DAMVIQNPRYQVTQFGKPVTLSCSQTLNHNVMYWYQQKSSQAPKLLFHYYDKDFNNEADTPDNFQSRRPNTSFCFLDIRSPGLGDTAMYLCATSRDQGTYNEQFFGPGTRLTVL.

The chain uses TRBV6-5 and TRBJ1-1; D not resolved. CDR3 length: 14 residues. Germline lookup yields CDR1 MNHEY and CDR2 SVGAGI. With 2 bases removed from V and 1 base from J, the gap between germline ends came to 8 bases. The CDR3 DNA reads as TGTGCCAGCAGTTACGGGCGGGGGAACACTGAAGCTTTCTTT. Residues: CASSYGRGNTEAFF.

CDR3 sequence (DNA): TGTGCCAGTAGCTGGGACAGGGTAAACTCTGGGGCCAACGTCCTGACTTTC. Translating it yields CASSWDRVNSGANVLTF. The rearrangement uses TRBV19 and TRBJ2-6, with 9 bases that match TRBD1. The CDR3 loop spans 17 amino acids. The V gene's germline CDR1 is LNHDA and CDR2 SQIVND (reference sequence). Losses at the gene ends were 6 bases for V and 0 bases for J; bases not matched to a gene: 6.

The rearrangement joins TRBV20-1 to TRBJ1-1; a weak D match, TRBD1 (6 bases). This CDR3 region has 11 residues. Trimming cost V 5 bases and J 5 bases, with 9 bases left between them. Germline CDR1 is DFQATT and CDR2 is SNEGSKA (reference sequence). CDR3 amino acids: CSAHRDTEAFF. The CDR3 bases are TGCAGTGCTCACAGGGATACTGAAGCTTTCTTT.

V gene TRBV9 combines with J gene TRBJ2-2; TRBD1 might be the D (5 bases). Germline CDR1 SGDLS, CDR2 YYNGEE. V lost 0 bases, J lost 4 bases, and 10 bases lay in between. The CDR3 is made up of 15 amino acids. CDR3: CASSVGQGTTGELFF. The CDR3 DNA reads as TGTGCCAGCAGCGTAGGCCAGGGTACCACCGGGGAGCTGTTTTTT.

J is TRBJ2-3 and V is TRBV14; the match to TRBD2 covers 8 bases. Unmatched junction bases numbered 4, after V lost 0 bases and J lost 5 bases. The CDR3 runs to 15 residues. The germline gives CDR1 SGHDN, CDR2 FVKESK. This CDR3 is CASSQDRAGGDTQYF. The DNA of the CDR3 is TGTGCCAGCAGCCAAGATCGGGCGGGGGGAGATACGCAGTATTTT.

The chain recombines TRBV2 with TRBJ1-6; D is uncertain. V lost 10 bases, J lost 0 bases, and 7 bases lay in between. Germline V gene data show CDR1 as SNHLY and CDR2 as FYNNEI. The CDR3 contains 13 residues. The CDR3 DNA reads as TGTGCCACCACGAGCTCCTATAATTCACCCCTCCACTTT. This gives the protein CATTSSYNSPLHF.

The chain links TRBV14 to TRBJ1-5; D is unclear. From germline, CDR1 is SGHDN and CDR2 FVKESK. The CDR3 is made up of 14 amino acids. The ends were cut back, 4 bases at V and 4 bases at J, with 11 bases in the middle. In DNA, the CDR3 is TGTGCCAGCAGCCCCCGTCCGGAAAATCAGCCCCAGCATTTT. Its protein product is CASSPRPENQPQHF.

The V gene is TRBV6-1, the J gene TRBJ1-2; D is unclear. V lost 0 bases to trimming and J lost 6 bases, with 5 bases between them. The CDR3 totals 12 residues. Germline assignment: CDR1 MNHNS and CDR2 SASEGT. CDR3 loop: CASSEAPDGYTF. Here the CDR3 DNA reads TGTGCCAGCAGTGAAGCCCCAGATGGCTACACCTTC.

The chain carries TRBV28 and TRBJ2-7; the D gene is possibly TRBD2 (6 bases). The CDR3 consists of 15 residues. Looked up from germline, CDR1 is MDHEN and CDR2 is SYDVKM. Trimming shortened V by 2 bases and J by 2 bases, and 13 bases separated the two germline ends. CDR3 bases: TGTGCCAGCAGTTTAACCTGGGGCGGGACCTACGAGCAGTACTTC. Translating it yields CASSLTWGGTYEQYF. Filled out from reference TRBV28 and TRBJ2-7, the complete variable domain reads DVKVTQSSRYLVKRTGEKVFLECVQDMDHENMFWYRQDPGLGLRLIYFSYDVKMKEKGDIPEGYSVSREKKERFSLILESASTNQTSMYLCASSLTWGGTYEQYFGPGTRLTVT.

The chain employs TRBV6-1 and TRBJ2-2; possible D gene TRBD2, 5 bases. The ends were cut back, 6 bases at V and 2 bases at J, with 10 bases in the middle. In germline, CDR1 is MNHNS, CDR2 SASEGT. The CDR3 covers 14 residues. The CDR3 sequence: CASRLDSNTGELFF. For the CDR3, the DNA is TGTGCCAGCAGGCTGGACTCAAACACCGGGGAGCTGTTTTTT.

In its sample, this clone was seen once. The CDR3 sequence: CASSDWASGGYTF. The CDR3 DNA reads TGTGCCAGCAGCGACTGGGCTAGCGGGGGCTACACCTTC. V is TRBV27 and J is TRBJ1-2; D is undetermined. There are 13 residues in the CDR3. CDR1 and CDR2 from the germline V gene are MNHEY and SMNVEV (reference sequence). Between the trimmed V and J ends, which lost 6 bases and 8 bases, there was a span of 16 bases.

The V call is TRBV11-3, the J call TRBJ2-7; the D is unclear. This CDR3 region has 13 residues. Trimming stripped 1 base from V and 12 bases from J, with 16 bases between. Germline CDR1 is SGHNT and CDR2 is YENEEA. The CDR3 DNA sequence: TGTGCCAGCAGCTTAGGACCCCCCAGCGAGTTGTACTTC. Its protein product is CASSLGPPSELYF.

CDR3: CASSYSNRGSYEQYF. The CDR3 bases are TGTGCCAGCAGTTACTCGAACAGGGGGTCCTACGAGCAGTACTTC. V is TRBV6-5 and J is TRBJ2-7; 8 bases fit TRBD1. Losses at the gene ends were 0 bases for V and 1 base for J; bases not matched to a gene: 2. Per the germline V gene, CDR1 is MNHEY and CDR2 is SVGAGI. The CDR3 has 15 amino acids.

This clone has just one count. This chain connects TRBV28 to TRBJ2-5; weak D call: TRBD2 (5 bases). Germline assignment: CDR1 MDHEN and CDR2 SYDVKM. CDR3 length: 15 residues. V was pared by 6 bases and J by 0 bases, with 14 bases between. In DNA, the CDR3 is TGTGCCAGCAGCCTCCCCGCCGGGGACCAAGAGACCCAGTACTTC. Its translation: CASSLPAGDQETQYF.

The V gene is TRBV28, the J gene TRBJ1-3, with 7 positions matching TRBD1. Germline V gene lookup returns CDR1 MDHEN and CDR2 SYDVKM. This CDR3 is 15 amino acids long. V was pared by 6 bases and J by 0 bases, with 5 bases of the junction left unmatched. For the CDR3, the DNA is TGTGCCAGCAGCGCGACAGGGATCTCTGGAAACACCATATATTTT. Protein: CASSATGISGNTIYF.

This clone was observed a single time. The chain links TRBV5-1 to TRBJ2-3; either TRBD1 or TRBD2 may supply D (6 bases each). Germline V CDR1 and CDR2: SGHRS, YFSETQ. Trimming cost V 0 bases and J 0 bases, with 14 bases left between them. This CDR3 is built from 17 residues. For the CDR3, the DNA is TGCGCCAGCAGCTTGGGGGCGGGGACAACTAGCACAGATACGCAGTATTTT. It specifies CASSLGAGTTSTDTQYF.

The chain carries TRBV6-7 and TRBJ1-2, with 8 bases identical to TRBD1. TRBV6-7 belongs to the ORF category, with a function that is uncertain. The CDR3 has 16 residues. Germline trimming cut 7 bases from V and 7 bases from J; bases unmatched to any gene: 17. The CDR3 is CASTWTGSGLGFGYTF. The CDR3 nucleotides are TGTGCCAGCACCTGGACAGGGAGCGGGTTAGGCTTTGGCTACACCTTC.

This rearrangement joins TRBV10-3 to TRBJ1-3; 7 nucleotides line up with TRBD1. The junction had 11 bases not matched to a gene; V was cut back by 4 bases and J by 11 bases. Per the germline V gene, CDR1 is ENHRY and CDR2 is SYGVKD. CDR3 size: 14 residues. In nucleotides, the CDR3 is TGTGCCATCAGTGCAGACAGGGACGGGAACTCCATATATTTT. Its protein product is CAISADRDGNSIYF.

The J gene is TRBJ2-7, the V gene TRBV19, with a tentative D call TRBD1 (6 bases). In germline, CDR1 is LNHDA, CDR2 SQIVND (reference sequence). The CDR3 extends over 14 amino acids. The V end was cut by 4 bases, the J end by 9 bases, with 19 bases between. CDR3: CASSTDRWNVVQYF. The CDR3 DNA is TGTGCCAGTAGTACAGACAGGTGGAATGTAGTGCAGTACTTC. Combining the CDR3 with reference TRBV19 and TRBJ2-7 gives the whole variable domain DGGITQSPKYLFRKEGQNVTLSCEQNLNHDAMYWYRQDPGQGLRLIYYSQIVNDFQKGDIAEGYSVSREKKESFPLTVTSAQKNPTAFYLCASSTDRWNVVQYFGPGTRLTVT.

The chain combines TRBV6-5 with TRBJ2-1, with D perhaps TRBD1 (5 bases). The CDR3 is 14 amino acids. V was pared by 0 bases and J by 5 bases, with 8 bases between. CDR1 MNHEY and CDR2 SVGAGI come from the germline V gene. The CDR3 sequence is CASSYSLGHNEQFF. The CDR3 nucleotides are TGTGCCAGCAGTTACTCTCTGGGGCACAATGAGCAGTTCTTC.

The genes are TRBV10-3 and TRBJ2-7, with TRBD2 identical over 7 bases. Germline loops: CDR1 ENHRY, CDR2 SYGVKD. This CDR3 is 14 amino acids long. The V and J ends lost 3 bases and 5 bases, in that order; junction bases with no gene match: 7. CDR3 sequence reads: CAISDGGGPHEQYF. The CDR3 region has the DNA TGTGCCATCAGTGACGGGGGAGGGCCGCACGAGCAGTACTTC.

The CDR3 reads CASSHGTSGASTDTQYF. The CDR3 DNA reads as TGCGCCAGCAGCCACGGGACTAGCGGGGCTAGCACAGATACGCAGTATTTT. The chain combines TRBV5-1 with TRBJ2-3; 13 bases fit TRBD2. V shed 4 bases, J shed 0 bases, and the junction held 5 bases outside the gene matches. The CDR3 runs to 17 residues. Per germline, CDR1 SGHRS and CDR2 YFSETQ.

This clone was seen only once. The chain joins TRBV11-3 to TRBJ1-1; D remains ambiguous. The CDR3 extends over 14 amino acids. V lost 5 bases and J lost 6, with 16 bases in between. Germline CDR1 and CDR2: SGHNT and YENEEA. The DNA for the CDR3 is TGTGCCAGCAGCCCGCCGATCATGGCCTCTGAAGCTTTCTTT. Protein sequence: CASSPPIMASEAFF.

This rearrangement joins TRBV7-6 to TRBJ2-2; 7 bases align to TRBD2. CDR1 and CDR2 (germline): SGHVS, FNYEAQ. The CDR3 totals 17 residues. V trimming: 5 bases; J trimming: 1 base; junction bases outside the gene matches: 10. Written as DNA, the CDR3 is TGTGCCAGCAGCCTCGTAGGCGGGAGAGGGAACACCGGGGAGCTGTTTTTT. This gives the protein CASSLVGGRGNTGELFF. Together with reference TRBV7-6 and TRBJ2-2, the CDR3 gives the full variable domain: GAGVSQSPRYKVTKRGQDVALRCDPISGHVSLYWYRQALGQGPEFLTYFNYEAQQDKSGLPNDRFSAERPEGSISTLTIQRTEQRDSAMYRCASSLVGGRGNTGELFFGEGSRLTVL.

The chain links TRBV2 to TRBJ2-5; the match to TRBD2 covers 12 bases. CDR1 is SNHLY and CDR2 is FYNNEI in the germline V gene. V lost 3 bases to trimming and J lost 2 bases; unmatched junction nucleotides: 1. CDR3 length equals 15 residues. In DNA, the CDR3 is TGTGCCAGCAGTGAGCTAGCGGGAGGGCAAGAGACCCAGTACTTC. Translating it yields CASSELAGGQETQYF.

The gene calls are TRBV28 and TRBJ1-1; D not certain. V lost 3 bases and J lost 5, with 16 bases in between. Per the germline V gene, CDR1 is MDHEN and CDR2 is SYDVKM. The CDR3 sequence is 15 residues long. For the CDR3, the DNA is TGTGCCAGCAGTTTCCCTCAGACGCGCGTAACTGAAGCTTTCTTT. This codes for CASSFPQTRVTEAFF. Using reference TRBV28 and TRBJ1-1 for the parts outside the CDR3, the full variable domain is DVKVTQSSRYLVKRTGEKVFLECVQDMDHENMFWYRQDPGLGLRLIYFSYDVKMKEKGDIPEGYSVSREKKERFSLILESASTNQTSMYLCASSFPQTRVTEAFFGQGTRLTVV.

V usage is TRBV11-2 and J usage is TRBJ1-5, with D unclear. Trimming pared 6 bases from V and 3 bases from J, leaving 12 bases between. Germline CDR1 and CDR2: SGHAT and FQNNGV. The CDR3 has 14 amino acids. CDR3 region: CASSWAGPNQPQHF. In nucleotides, the CDR3 is TGTGCCAGCAGTTGGGCGGGCCCCAATCAGCCCCAGCATTTT.

This chain uses TRBV6-4 with TRBJ2-7; TRBD2 agrees at 7 bases. CDR1 is MRHNA, CDR2 SNTAGT, per germline. The CDR3 contains 18 residues. V lost 0 bases to trimming and J lost 3 bases; unmatched junction nucleotides: 14. CDR3 DNA: TGTGCCAGCAGTGACTCTGGAGCGGGATCCTATTATTGCTACGAGCAGTACTTC. Protein sequence: CASSDSGAGSYYCYEQYF.